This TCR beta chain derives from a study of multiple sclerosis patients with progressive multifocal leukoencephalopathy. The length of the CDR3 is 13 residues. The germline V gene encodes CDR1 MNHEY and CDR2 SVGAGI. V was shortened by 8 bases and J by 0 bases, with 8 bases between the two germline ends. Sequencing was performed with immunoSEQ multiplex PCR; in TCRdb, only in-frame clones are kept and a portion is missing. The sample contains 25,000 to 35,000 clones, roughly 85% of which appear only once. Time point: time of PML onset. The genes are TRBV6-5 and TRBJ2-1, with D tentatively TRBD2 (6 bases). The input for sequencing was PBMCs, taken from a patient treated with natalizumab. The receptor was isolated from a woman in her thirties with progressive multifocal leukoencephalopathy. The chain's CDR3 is CASRGASYNEQFF. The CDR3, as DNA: TGTGCCAGCCGCGGGGCCTCCTACAATGAGCAGTTCTTC.